This TCR beta chain was observed in a study of tumor-infiltrating lymphocytes in localized non-small cell lung cancer. Profiled with immunoSEQ multiplex PCR; TCRdb holds only in-frame clones, not every one. The repertoire holds about 6,400 clones, with 55% to 85% as singletons. The ends were cut back, 4 bases at V and 3 bases at J, with 9 bases in the middle. This CDR3 contains 13 residues. CDR1 and CDR2 from the germline V gene are ENHRY and SYGVKD. The sequencing sample was made of lung tumor tissue. This chain links TRBV10-3 with TRBJ1-1; D possibly corresponds to TRBD1 (6 bases). The sequence came from a human donor with non-small cell lung cancer. The CDR3 sequence: CAISGTGHTEAFF. The CDR3, as DNA: TGTGCCATCAGTGGTACAGGGCACACTGAAGCTTTCTTT.